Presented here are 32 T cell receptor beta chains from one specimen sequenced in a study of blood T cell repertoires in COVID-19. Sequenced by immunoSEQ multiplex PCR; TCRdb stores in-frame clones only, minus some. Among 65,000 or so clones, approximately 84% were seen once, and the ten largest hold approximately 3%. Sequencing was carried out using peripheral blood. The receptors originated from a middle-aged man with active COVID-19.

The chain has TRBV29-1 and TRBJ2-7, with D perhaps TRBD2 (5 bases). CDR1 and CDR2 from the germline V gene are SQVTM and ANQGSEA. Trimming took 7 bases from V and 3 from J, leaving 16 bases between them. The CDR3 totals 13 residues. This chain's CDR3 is CSARTDGIYEQYF. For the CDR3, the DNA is TGCAGCGCCCGGACGGACGGGATCTACGAGCAGTACTTC.

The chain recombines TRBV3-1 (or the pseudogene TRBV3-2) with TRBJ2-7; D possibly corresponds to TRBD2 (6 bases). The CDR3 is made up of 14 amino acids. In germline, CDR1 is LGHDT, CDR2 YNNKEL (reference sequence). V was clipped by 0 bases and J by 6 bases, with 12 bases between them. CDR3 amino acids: CASSQEGRGGEQYF. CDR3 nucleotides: TGTGCCAGCAGCCAAGAGGGGCGGGGAGGCGAGCAGTACTTC.

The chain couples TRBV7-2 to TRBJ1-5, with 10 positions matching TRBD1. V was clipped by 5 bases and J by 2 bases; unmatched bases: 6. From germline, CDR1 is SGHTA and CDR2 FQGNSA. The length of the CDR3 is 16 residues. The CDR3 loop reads CASSGGQGTGNQPQHF. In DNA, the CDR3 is TGTGCCAGCAGCGGGGGACAGGGGACGGGCAATCAGCCCCAGCATTTT.

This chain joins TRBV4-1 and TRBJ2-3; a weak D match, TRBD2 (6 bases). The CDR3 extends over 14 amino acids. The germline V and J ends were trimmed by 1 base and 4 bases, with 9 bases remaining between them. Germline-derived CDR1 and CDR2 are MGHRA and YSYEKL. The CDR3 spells CASSQAGEADTQYF. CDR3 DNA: TGCGCCAGCAGCCAAGCGGGGGAGGCAGATACGCAGTATTTT.

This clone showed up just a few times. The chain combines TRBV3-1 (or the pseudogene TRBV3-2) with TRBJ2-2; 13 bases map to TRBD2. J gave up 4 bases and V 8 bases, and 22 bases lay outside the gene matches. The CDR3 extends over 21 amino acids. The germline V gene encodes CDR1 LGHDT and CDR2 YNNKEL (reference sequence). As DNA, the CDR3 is TGTGCCAGCCATAATCTCCCTCCCGGGACTAGCGGGATCTTTTGCACCGGGGAGCTGTTTTTT. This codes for CASHNLPPGTSGIFCTGELFF.

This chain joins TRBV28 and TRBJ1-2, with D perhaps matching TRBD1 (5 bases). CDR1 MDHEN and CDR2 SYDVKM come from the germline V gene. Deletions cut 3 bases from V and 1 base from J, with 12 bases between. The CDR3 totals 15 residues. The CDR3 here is CASSFSRGDNYGYTF. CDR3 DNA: TGTGCCAGCAGTTTTAGTAGGGGCGATAACTATGGCTACACCTTC.

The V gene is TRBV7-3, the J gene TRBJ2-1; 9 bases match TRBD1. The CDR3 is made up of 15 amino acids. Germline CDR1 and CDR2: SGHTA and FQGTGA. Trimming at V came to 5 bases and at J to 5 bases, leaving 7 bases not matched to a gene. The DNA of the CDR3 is TGTGCCAGCAGCCCCGGACAGGGGAGGGACAATGAGCAGTTCTTC. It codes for CASSPGQGRDNEQFF.

Written as DNA, the CDR3 is TGTGCCAGCAGCTTGCCGGGGAGTCGCTCACCCCTCCACTTT. Its protein is CASSLPGSRSPLHF. The chain combines TRBV5-8 with TRBJ1-6; no clear D. CDR3 length: 14 amino acids. V lost 1 base and J lost 10, with 12 bases in between. Germline V CDR1 and CDR2: SGHTS, YDEGEE.

Here the CDR3 reads CASSLQGKYGELFF. The CDR3 DNA sequence: TGTGCCAGCAGTTTACAGGGGAAGTACGGGGAGCTGTTTTTT. The chain uses TRBV27 and TRBJ2-2; perhaps TRBD1 as D (6 bases). CDR1 MNHEY and CDR2 SMNVEV come from the germline V gene (reference sequence). The length of the CDR3 is 14 residues. Trimming cost V 2 bases and J 7 bases, with 11 bases left between them.

The CDR3 DNA reads as TGTGCCAGCAGTCCCTTTAGCTCCTACAATGAGCAGTTCTTC. Amino acid sequence: CASSPFSSYNEQFF. This chain connects TRBV27 to TRBJ2-1; no reliable D call. Germline V lookup: CDR1 MNHEY, CDR2 SMNVEV (reference sequence). The CDR3 totals 14 residues. Deletions cut 5 bases from V and 0 bases from J, with 8 bases between.

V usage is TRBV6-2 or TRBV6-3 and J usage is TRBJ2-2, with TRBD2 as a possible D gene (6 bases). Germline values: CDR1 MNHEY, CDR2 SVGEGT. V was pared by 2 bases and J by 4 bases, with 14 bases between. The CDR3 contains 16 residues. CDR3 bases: TGTGCCAGCAGTTACCGGTCCGGGGGTGTCACCGGGGAGCTGTTTTTT. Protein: CASSYRSGGVTGELFF.

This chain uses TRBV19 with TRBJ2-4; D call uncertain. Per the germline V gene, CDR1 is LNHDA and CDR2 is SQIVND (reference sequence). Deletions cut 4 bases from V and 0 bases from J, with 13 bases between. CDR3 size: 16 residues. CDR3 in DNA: TGTGCCAGTAGTACCCCCCGTACTCTAGCCAAAAACATTCAGTACTTC. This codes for CASSTPRTLAKNIQYF.

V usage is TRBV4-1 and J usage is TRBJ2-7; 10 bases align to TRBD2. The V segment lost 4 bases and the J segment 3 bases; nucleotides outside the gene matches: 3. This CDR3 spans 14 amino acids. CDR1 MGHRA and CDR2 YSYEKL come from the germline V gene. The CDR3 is CASSRASGGYEQYF. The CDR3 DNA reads TGCGCCAGCAGCCGAGCTAGCGGGGGCTACGAGCAGTACTTC.

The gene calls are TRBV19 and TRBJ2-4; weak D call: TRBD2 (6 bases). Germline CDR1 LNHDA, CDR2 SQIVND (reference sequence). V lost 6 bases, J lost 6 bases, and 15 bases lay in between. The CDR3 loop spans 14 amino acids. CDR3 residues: CASRPEGRINIQYF. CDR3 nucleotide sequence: TGTGCCAGTAGGCCCGAGGGGAGGATAAACATTCAGTACTTC. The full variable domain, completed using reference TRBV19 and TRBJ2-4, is DGGITQSPKYLFRKEGQNVTLSCEQNLNHDAMYWYRQDPGQGLRLIYYSQIVNDFQKGDIAEGYSVSREKKESFPLTVTSAQKNPTAFYLCASRPEGRINIQYFGAGTRLSVL.

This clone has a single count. The CDR3 bases are TGTGCCTGGAGCGGCGTCTGGGGGGAAAGAGATACGCAGTATTTT. Its translation is CAWSGVWGERDTQYF. The rearrangement joins TRBV30 to TRBJ2-3; D perhaps matches TRBD2 (6 bases). V lost 3 bases and J 5 bases, leaving 18 bases between the germline ends. The CDR3 contains 15 residues. Germline V CDR1 and CDR2: GTSNPN, SVGIG (reference sequence).

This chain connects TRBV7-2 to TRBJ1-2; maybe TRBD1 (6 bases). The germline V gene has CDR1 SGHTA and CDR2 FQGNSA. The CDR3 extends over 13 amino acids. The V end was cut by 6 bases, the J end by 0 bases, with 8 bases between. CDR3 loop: CASRQGPNYGYTF. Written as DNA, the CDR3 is TGTGCCAGCAGACAGGGCCCTAACTATGGCTACACCTTC.

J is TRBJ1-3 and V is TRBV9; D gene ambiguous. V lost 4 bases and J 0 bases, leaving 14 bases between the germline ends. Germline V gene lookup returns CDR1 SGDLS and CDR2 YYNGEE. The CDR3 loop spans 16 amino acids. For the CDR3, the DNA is TGTGCCAGCAGCCCGGTATCTTCGCGCTCTGGAAACACCATATATTTT. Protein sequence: CASSPVSSRSGNTIYF.

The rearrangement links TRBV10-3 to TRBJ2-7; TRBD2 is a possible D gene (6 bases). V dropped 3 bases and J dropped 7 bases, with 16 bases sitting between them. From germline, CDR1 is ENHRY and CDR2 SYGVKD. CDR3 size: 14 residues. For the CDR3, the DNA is TGTGCCATCAGTGATGGAACGGGAGCGAGGGAGCAGTACTTC. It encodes CAISDGTGAREQYF.

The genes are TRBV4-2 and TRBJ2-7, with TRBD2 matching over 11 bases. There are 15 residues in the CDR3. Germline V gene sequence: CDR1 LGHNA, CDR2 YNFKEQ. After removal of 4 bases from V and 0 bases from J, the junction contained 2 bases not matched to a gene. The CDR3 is CASSPLAGVSYEQYF. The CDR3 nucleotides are TGTGCCAGCAGCCCACTAGCGGGGGTCTCCTACGAGCAGTACTTC.

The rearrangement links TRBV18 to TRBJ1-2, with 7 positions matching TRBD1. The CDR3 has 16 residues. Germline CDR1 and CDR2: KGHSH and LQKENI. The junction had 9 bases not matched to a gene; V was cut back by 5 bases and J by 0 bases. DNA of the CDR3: TGTGCCAGCTCAACACGACAGGGCGGAACTAACTATGGCTACACCTTC. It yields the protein CASSTRQGGTNYGYTF.

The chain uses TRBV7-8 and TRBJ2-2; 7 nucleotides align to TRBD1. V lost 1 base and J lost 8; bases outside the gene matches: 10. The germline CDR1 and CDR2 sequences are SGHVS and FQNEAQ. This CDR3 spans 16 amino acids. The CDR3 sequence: CASSLDFDRESGELFF. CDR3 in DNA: TGTGCCAGCAGCTTAGATTTTGACAGGGAGTCTGGGGAGCTGTTTTTT. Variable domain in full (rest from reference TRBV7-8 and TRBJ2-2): GAGVSQSPRYKVAKRGQDVALRCDPISGHVSLFWYQQALGQGPEFLTYFQNEAQLDKSGLPSDRFFAERPEGSVSTLKIQRTQQEDSAVYLCASSLDFDRESGELFFGEGSRLTVL.

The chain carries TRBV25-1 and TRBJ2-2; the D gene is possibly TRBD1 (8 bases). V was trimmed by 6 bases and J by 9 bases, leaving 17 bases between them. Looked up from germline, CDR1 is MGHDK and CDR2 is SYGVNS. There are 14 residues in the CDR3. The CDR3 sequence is CASSQDRGGRELFF. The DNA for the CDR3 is TGTGCCAGCAGCCAAGACAGGGGAGGGCGGGAGCTGTTTTTT.

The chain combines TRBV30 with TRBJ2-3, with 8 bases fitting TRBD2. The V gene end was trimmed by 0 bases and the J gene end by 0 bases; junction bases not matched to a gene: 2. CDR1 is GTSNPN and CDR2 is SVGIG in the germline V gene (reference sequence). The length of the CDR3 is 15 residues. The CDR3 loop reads CAWSVSSGSTDTQYF. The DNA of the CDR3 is TGTGCCTGGAGTGTCTCTAGCGGGAGCACAGATACGCAGTATTTT.

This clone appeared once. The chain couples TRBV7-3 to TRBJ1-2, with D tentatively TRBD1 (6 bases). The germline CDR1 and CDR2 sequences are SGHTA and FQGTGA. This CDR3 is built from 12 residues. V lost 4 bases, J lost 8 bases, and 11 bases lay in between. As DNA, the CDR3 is TGTGCCAGCAGCTCGCCGGGGGGCGGCTACACCTTC. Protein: CASSSPGGGYTF.

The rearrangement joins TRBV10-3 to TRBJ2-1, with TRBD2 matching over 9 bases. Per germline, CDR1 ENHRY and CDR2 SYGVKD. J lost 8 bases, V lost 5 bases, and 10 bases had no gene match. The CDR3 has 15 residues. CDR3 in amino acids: CAISPGAGGQDEQFF. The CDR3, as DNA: TGTGCCATCAGTCCAGGAGCGGGGGGCCAAGATGAGCAGTTCTTC.

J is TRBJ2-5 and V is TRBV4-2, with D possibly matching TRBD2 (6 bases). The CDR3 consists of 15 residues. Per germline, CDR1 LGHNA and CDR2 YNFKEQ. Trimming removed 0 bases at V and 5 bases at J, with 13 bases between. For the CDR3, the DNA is TGTGCCAGCAGCCAAGAGAAGACTAGATTCGAGACCCAGTACTTC. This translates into CASSQEKTRFETQYF.

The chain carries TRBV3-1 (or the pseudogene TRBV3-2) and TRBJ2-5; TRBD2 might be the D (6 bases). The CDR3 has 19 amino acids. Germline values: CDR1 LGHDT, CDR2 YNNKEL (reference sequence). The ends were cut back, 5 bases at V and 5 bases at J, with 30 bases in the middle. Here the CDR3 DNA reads TGTGCCAGCAGCTCTGCCCAAGGAACGGGACGGGGGTTTGGTGAGACCCAGTACTTC. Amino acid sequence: CASSSAQGTGRGFGETQYF.

CDR3 sequence: CASSVEEGIYEQYF. In DNA form, the CDR3 reads TGTGCCAGCAGCGTAGAGGAGGGTATCTACGAGCAGTACTTC. The V gene is TRBV28, the J gene TRBJ2-7; weak D call: TRBD2 (6 bases). The CDR3 is made up of 14 amino acids. The V end was cut by 6 bases, the J end by 3 bases, with 15 bases between. Germline CDR1 reads MDHEN; CDR2 reads SYDVKM.

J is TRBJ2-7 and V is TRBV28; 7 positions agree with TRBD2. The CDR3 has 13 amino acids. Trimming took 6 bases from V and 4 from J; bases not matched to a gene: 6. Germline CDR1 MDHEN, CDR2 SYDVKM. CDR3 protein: CASRGGSPYEQYF. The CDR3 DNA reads TGTGCCAGCAGGGGGGGGTCACCTTACGAGCAGTACTTC.

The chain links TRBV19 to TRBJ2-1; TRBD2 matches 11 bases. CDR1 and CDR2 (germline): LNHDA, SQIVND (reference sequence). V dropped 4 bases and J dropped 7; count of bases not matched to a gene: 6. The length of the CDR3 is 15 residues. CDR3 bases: TGTGCCAGTAGTAGGGAATTAGCGGGAGGGAATGAGCAGTTCTTC. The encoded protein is CASSRELAGGNEQFF.

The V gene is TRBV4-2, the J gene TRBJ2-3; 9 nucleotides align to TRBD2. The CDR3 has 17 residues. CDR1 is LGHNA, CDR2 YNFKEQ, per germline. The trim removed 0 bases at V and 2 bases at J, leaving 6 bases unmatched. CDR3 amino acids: CASSQETLAGNTDTQYF. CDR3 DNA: TGTGCCAGCAGCCAAGAGACACTAGCGGGTAACACAGATACGCAGTATTTT.

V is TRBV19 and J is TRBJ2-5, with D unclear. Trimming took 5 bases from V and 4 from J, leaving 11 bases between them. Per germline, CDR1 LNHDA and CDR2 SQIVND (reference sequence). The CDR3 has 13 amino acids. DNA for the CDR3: TGTGCCAGTAGTCTTATGGTTAGAGAGACCCAGTACTTC. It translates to CASSLMVRETQYF.